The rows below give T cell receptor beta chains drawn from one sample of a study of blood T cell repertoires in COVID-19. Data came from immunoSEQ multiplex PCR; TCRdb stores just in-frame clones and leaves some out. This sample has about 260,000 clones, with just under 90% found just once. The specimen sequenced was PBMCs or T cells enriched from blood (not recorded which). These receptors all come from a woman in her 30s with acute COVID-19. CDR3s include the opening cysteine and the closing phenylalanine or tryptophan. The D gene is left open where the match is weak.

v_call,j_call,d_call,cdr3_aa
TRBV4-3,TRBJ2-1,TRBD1,CASSQMGQGAFDEQFF
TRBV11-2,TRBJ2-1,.,CASSSGRGYEQFF
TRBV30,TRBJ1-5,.,CAWSPPLGVNQPQHF
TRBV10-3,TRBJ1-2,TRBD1,CAISDDRDYGYTF
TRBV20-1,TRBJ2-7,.,CTTASEYEQYF
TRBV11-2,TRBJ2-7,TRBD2,CASSPHGREFEQYF
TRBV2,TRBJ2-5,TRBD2,CASREGGRETQYF
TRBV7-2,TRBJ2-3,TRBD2,CASSLVGGRGRSDTQYF
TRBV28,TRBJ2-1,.,CASRSPGYNEQFF
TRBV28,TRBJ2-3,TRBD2,CASSPYALVSGRAPTDTQYF
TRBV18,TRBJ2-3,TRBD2,CASSPVAGLSTDTQYF
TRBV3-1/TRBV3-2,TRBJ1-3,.,CASSHRGQGNTIYF
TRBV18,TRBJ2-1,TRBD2,CASSPAGGRYNEQFF
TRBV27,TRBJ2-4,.,CATGKNIQYF
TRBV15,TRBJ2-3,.,CATSRSAIGTDTQYF
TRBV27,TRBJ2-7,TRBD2,CASSFGTSGSLYEQYF
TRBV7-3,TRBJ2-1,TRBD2,CASSLMASGHNEQFF